This entry lists 27 T cell receptor beta chains sequenced from one sample in a study of blood T cell repertoires in COVID-19. Profiled with immunoSEQ multiplex PCR; TCRdb holds only in-frame clones, not every one. The table has 250,000 to 300,000 clones, around 84% seen once; the top ten hold 15% to 17%. Sequencing was done on a sample of PBMCs or T cells enriched from blood (not recorded which). These receptors originate from a man younger than 30 who had recovered from COVID-19.

This chain joins TRBV25-1 and TRBJ2-1; 8 nucleotides agree with TRBD2. Trimming took 3 bases from V and 5 from J; bases not matched to a gene: 12. This CDR3 comprises 17 residues. Per germline, CDR1 MGHDK and CDR2 SYGVNS. The chain's CDR3 is CASSDFSGIGGNNEQFF. The CDR3 DNA follows: TGTGCCAGCAGTGACTTTAGCGGGATTGGTGGTAACAATGAGCAGTTCTTC.

The chain uses TRBV6-5 and TRBJ1-5; D might be TRBD1 (6 bases). Germline CDR1 reads MNHEY; CDR2 reads SVGAGI. The CDR3 runs to 14 residues. With 5 bases removed from V and 3 bases from J, the gap between germline ends came to 11 bases. The CDR3 reads CASSPGQSNQPQHF. As DNA, the CDR3 is TGTGCCAGCAGTCCCGGACAGTCCAATCAGCCCCAGCATTTT.

The gene calls are TRBV5-6 and TRBJ2-7; 7 bases align to TRBD2. This CDR3 has 17 residues. With 0 bases clipped from V and 0 bases from J, the junction kept 9 bases outside the gene matches. The germline gives CDR1 SGHDT, CDR2 YYEEEE. The CDR3 region is CASSLAGSSGVSYEQYF. CDR3 coding DNA: TGTGCCAGCAGCTTGGCGGGGTCGAGCGGGGTCTCCTACGAGCAGTACTTC.

J is TRBJ2-5 and V is TRBV5-1; D call uncertain. Germline V gene data show CDR1 as SGHRS and CDR2 as YFSETQ. The germline V and J ends were trimmed by 4 bases and 2 bases, with 15 bases remaining between them. CDR3 size: 15 residues. In DNA form, the CDR3 reads TGCGCCAGCAGCGAGACACCTACGTCACAAGAGACCCAGTACTTC. This sequence encodes CASSETPTSQETQYF.

The chain recombines TRBV10-2 with TRBJ2-2; TRBD2 matches at 11 bases. This CDR3 is 17 amino acids long. J was trimmed by 6 bases and V by 5 bases; bases with no gene match: 11. Germline V gives CDR1 WSHSY, CDR2 SAAADI. The CDR3 sequence is CASSFPSGRFGAGELFF. CDR3 sequence (DNA): TGCGCCAGCAGTTTTCCTAGCGGGAGGTTCGGGGCCGGGGAGCTGTTTTTT.

This clone was picked up a small number of times. CDR3 sequence reads: CASSFSGGNQPQHF. The CDR3, as DNA: TGCGCCAGCAGTTTCTCGGGGGGAAATCAGCCCCAGCATTTT. V is TRBV5-1 and J is TRBJ1-5, with D possibly matching TRBD1 (5 bases). The CDR3 consists of 14 residues. V shed 5 bases and J shed 4 bases, with 13 bases lying between them. Germline V gene lookup returns CDR1 SGHRS and CDR2 YFSETQ.

There are a few counts of this clone. The CDR3 coding sequence is TGTGCCAGCAGTGAACTACTAGCGGAGAACACCGGGGAGCTGTTTTTT. It is translated as CASSELLAENTGELFF. The chain has TRBV6-1 and TRBJ2-2; 8 bases agree with TRBD2. The germline CDR1 and CDR2 sequences are MNHNS and SASEGT. The J segment lost 1 base and the V segment lost 2 bases, leaving 3 bases of the junction unmatched. This CDR3 has 16 amino acids.

The chain joins TRBV30 to TRBJ2-7; D is possibly TRBD1 (6 bases). CDR1 is GTSNPN and CDR2 is SVGIG in the germline V gene (reference sequence). The germline V and J ends were trimmed by 5 bases and 2 bases, with 13 bases remaining between them. This CDR3 contains 13 residues. The CDR3 is CAWGTGPPYEQYF. The CDR3 DNA is TGTGCCTGGGGAACAGGGCCTCCCTACGAGCAGTACTTC.

The chain has TRBV7-3 and TRBJ2-1, with D perhaps matching TRBD2 (6 bases). This CDR3 region has 14 residues. Germline V lookup: CDR1 SGHTA, CDR2 FQGTGA. Trimming shortened V by 7 bases and J by 2 bases, and 12 bases separated the two germline ends. The CDR3 coding sequence is TGTGCCAGCAACCGAGCGGGTGCCTACAATGAGCAGTTCTTC. Translating gives CASNRAGAYNEQFF.

This chain uses TRBV4-1 with TRBJ1-6; TRBD1 matches 9 bases. Germline assignment: CDR1 MGHRA and CDR2 YSYEKL. V lost 0 bases, J lost 7 bases, and 4 bases stayed unmatched. The CDR3 extends over 16 amino acids. The CDR3 coding sequence is TGCGCCAGCAGCCAAGATTACGGGACAGGGAATTCACCCCTCCACTTT. Its protein product is CASSQDYGTGNSPLHF.

This clone was seen only once. J is TRBJ2-2 and V is TRBV5-1; a possible D gene is TRBD1 (5 bases). CDR1 and CDR2 from the germline V gene are SGHRS and YFSETQ. V was cut by 4 bases and J by 6 bases, with 13 bases left in between. CDR3 length: 14 residues. The CDR3 DNA is TGCGCCAGCAGCCATGGGATAGGGGCCGGGGAGCTGTTTTTT. This codes for CASSHGIGAGELFF.

This clone was seen only once. This chain joins TRBV6-5 and TRBJ1-5, with D maybe TRBD1 (6 bases). Trimming stripped 3 bases from V and 0 bases from J, with 9 bases between. CDR3 length: 15 amino acids. The V gene's germline CDR1 is MNHEY and CDR2 SVGAGI. The CDR3 bases are TGTGCCAGCAGTTATGACAGGAATAGCAATCAGCCCCAGCATTTT. This encodes CASSYDRNSNQPQHF.

The chain recombines TRBV19 with TRBJ1-1; TRBD1 aligns across 8 bases. Trimming removed 5 bases from V and 5 bases from J; junction bases left unmatched: 10. There are 15 residues in the CDR3. CDR1 is LNHDA and CDR2 is SQIVND in the germline V gene (reference sequence). The CDR3 loop reads CASSGRGQVETEAFF. The CDR3, as DNA: TGTGCCAGTAGTGGCAGGGGGCAAGTGGAAACTGAAGCTTTCTTT.

This clone was detected once. The chain employs TRBV11-3 and TRBJ1-4; 7 bases agree with TRBD1. The CDR3 runs to 13 residues. V shed 5 bases and J 8 bases; nucleotides not matched to a gene: 5. The germline V gene encodes CDR1 SGHNT and CDR2 YENEEA. The CDR3 DNA sequence: TGTGCCAGCAGCCTTGGACAGGAGGAAAAACTGTTTTTT. It yields the protein CASSLGQEEKLFF.

This rearrangement joins TRBV6-5 to TRBJ2-5; 10 bases agree with TRBD1. Germline V gives CDR1 MNHEY, CDR2 SVGAGI. Losses at the gene ends were 8 bases for V and 0 bases for J; bases not matched to a gene: 6. The CDR3 consists of 15 residues. CDR3 amino acids: CASQWGQGYQETQYF. The CDR3 nucleotides are TGTGCCAGCCAGTGGGGACAGGGGTACCAAGAGACCCAGTACTTC.

The chain couples TRBV5-6 to TRBJ1-6, with a weak D call TRBD1 (5 bases). The length of the CDR3 is 14 residues. Trimming removed 3 bases at V and 18 bases at J, with 22 bases between. From germline, CDR1 is SGHDT and CDR2 YYEEEE. CDR3 loop: CASSYIHDRSRNHF. The CDR3 nucleotides are TGTGCCAGCAGCTACATCCACGACAGATCTAGAAACCACTTT.

The chain has TRBV3-1 (or the pseudogene TRBV3-2) and TRBJ1-1, with no clear D. There are 13 residues in the CDR3. V lost 4 bases and J lost 0, with 6 bases in between. Germline CDR1 LGHDT, CDR2 YNNKEL (reference sequence). The CDR3 is CASSPQMNTEAFF. Here the CDR3 DNA reads TGTGCCAGCAGCCCCCAGATGAACACTGAAGCTTTCTTT.

As DNA, the CDR3 is TGCAGTGCACCCGACGGGATAGGGCAGTACTTC. It is translated as CSAPDGIGQYF. V is TRBV20-1 and J is TRBJ2-7; weak D call: TRBD2 (5 bases). V was cut by 6 bases and J by 9 bases, with 15 bases left in between. This CDR3 has 11 amino acids. Germline CDR1 DFQATT, CDR2 SNEGSKA (reference sequence).

The chain combines TRBV5-1 with TRBJ1-2; no clear D. V was shortened by 1 base and J by 1 base, with 5 bases between the two germline ends. The germline V gene encodes CDR1 SGHRS and CDR2 YFSETQ. The CDR3 is made up of 13 amino acids. For the CDR3, the DNA is TGCGCCAGCAGCTTGCCCGGTAACTATGGCTACACCTTC. Its protein product is CASSLPGNYGYTF.

The chain has TRBV6-1 and TRBJ1-5, with 9 bases identical to TRBD1. Germline values: CDR1 MNHNS, CDR2 SASEGT. The CDR3 is 16 amino acids. With V trimmed by 2 bases and J by 2 bases, 4 bases remained unmatched. The CDR3 DNA sequence: TGTGCCAGCAGTGAACAGGACAGGGGAGGCAATCAGCCCCAGCATTTT. It encodes CASSEQDRGGNQPQHF.

CDR3 protein: CATSVQGVYGYTF. In DNA form, the CDR3 reads TGTGCCACCAGTGTCCAGGGTGTCTATGGCTACACCTTC. The chain employs TRBV24-1 and TRBJ1-2, with a tentative D call TRBD1 (5 bases). The length of the CDR3 is 13 residues. V dropped 5 bases and J dropped 4 bases, with 10 bases sitting between them. Germline assignment: CDR1 KGHDR and CDR2 SFDVKD.

This sequence joins TRBV18 and TRBJ1-2, with 8 bases fitting TRBD1. CDR1 and CDR2 (germline): KGHSH, LQKENI. The CDR3 spans 15 residues. V was clipped by 3 bases and J by 4 bases; unmatched bases: 7. CDR3 residues: CASSPGAGGGYGYTF. CDR3 in DNA: TGTGCCAGCTCACCTGGCGCAGGGGGCGGCTATGGCTACACCTTC.

The J gene is TRBJ1-1, the V gene TRBV5-1; maybe TRBD1 (5 bases). There are 15 residues in the CDR3. With 4 bases removed from V and 1 base from J, the gap between germline ends came to 14 bases. Germline-derived CDR1 and CDR2 are SGHRS and YFSETQ. The CDR3 sequence is CASSPSTETNTEAFF. The CDR3 DNA follows: TGCGCCAGCAGCCCCTCGACAGAAACGAACACTGAAGCTTTCTTT. Looking up the rest from reference TRBV5-1 and TRBJ1-1 gives the full variable domain: KAGVTQTPRYLIKTRGQQVTLSCSPISGHRSVSWYQQTPGQGLQFLFEYFSETQRNKGNFPGRFSGRQFSNSRSEMNVSTLELGDSALYLCASSPSTETNTEAFFGQGTRLTVV.

The chain joins TRBV5-1 to TRBJ1-1, with TRBD1 matching over 9 bases. Looked up from germline, CDR1 is SGHRS and CDR2 is YFSETQ. The junction had 11 bases not matched to a gene; V was cut back by 0 bases and J by 11 bases. The CDR3 extends over 15 amino acids. The CDR3 DNA reads TGCGCCAGCAGCTTGGAAGACAGGGGGTCCCGGAGGGCTTTCTTT. It translates to CASSLEDRGSRRAFF.

This clone occurred once. The chain has TRBV15 and TRBJ1-5; no clear D. Per germline, CDR1 LNHNV and CDR2 YYDKDF (reference sequence). The CDR3 is 14 residues long. With 8 bases removed from V and 5 bases from J, the gap between germline ends came to 16 bases. The CDR3 is CATVEGYYDQPQHF. For the CDR3, the DNA is TGTGCCACCGTCGAGGGATATTACGATCAGCCCCAGCATTTT.

The rearrangement joins TRBV11-2 to TRBJ2-7; maybe TRBD2 (5 bases). V was cut by 1 base and J by 0 bases, with 10 bases left in between. Germline lookup yields CDR1 SGHAT and CDR2 FQNNGV. The CDR3 is 15 amino acids. CDR3: CASSLGSAFSYEQYF. The CDR3 nucleotides are TGTGCCAGCAGCTTAGGTAGCGCCTTCTCCTACGAGCAGTACTTC.

The J gene is TRBJ2-1, the V gene TRBV18; 10 bases are a match to TRBD2. This CDR3 is 15 amino acids long. Germline CDR1 and CDR2: KGHSH and LQKENI. V gave up 6 bases and J gave up 2 bases; unmatched junction bases: 4. For the CDR3, the DNA is TGTGCCAGCTCTCTCCTAGCGGGGGCCTACAATGAGCAGTTCTTC. Translation: CASSLLAGAYNEQFF. Variable domain in full (rest from reference TRBV18 and TRBJ2-1): NAGVMQNPRHLVRRRGQEARLRCSPMKGHSHVYWYRQLPEEGLKFMVYLQKENIIDESGMPKERFSAEFPKEGPSILRIQQVVRGDSAAYFCASSLLAGAYNEQFFGPGTRLTVL.